This T cell receptor beta chain was sequenced for a study of T cell responses to AZD1222 COVID-19 vaccine. Study as a whole: It was second doses at about 4 or about 12 weeks that were pooled. Study-wide results and limits: Spike-specific TCR breadth and depth rose after two AZD1222 doses. Per reports, nearly half of all spike-specific TCRs target regions that are unmutated in variants. White British people made up most donors, females outnumbered males, and clonal diversity was possibly underestimated.

Comments on this clone: The antigen is undetermined.

Only in-frame clones appear in the TCRdb table, and some are missing; sequencing was by immunoSEQ multiplex PCR. The data contain 75,000 to 95,000 clones, about 88% of them singletons. The CDR3 totals 13 residues. CDR1 SGHRS and CDR2 YFSETQ come from the germline V gene. V lost 1 base to trimming and J lost 3 bases, with 8 bases between them. This receptor was identified in an adult in good health. The chain has TRBV5-1 and TRBJ2-7; no clear D. The sequenced sample was peripheral blood, obtained on day 0 of AZD1222 vaccination. CDR3 in amino acids: CASSLSDYYEQYF. DNA for the CDR3: TGCGCCAGCAGCTTGAGTGATTACTACGAGCAGTACTTC.